The clone carrying this T cell receptor beta chain was observed a few times. Its specificity is not known. The study reverse transcribed the entire isolated RNA, so it sequenced expressed TCRB transcripts. Measured with immunoSEQ multiplex PCR; TCRdb has only the in-frame clones, and not every one. The table includes about 260,000 clones, roughly 22% detected once. These data are taken from a study of beta chain features in type 1 diabetes. Study summary: Sorted cells examined across all samples numbered 107,917,701. Overall study results and limits: The study found moderately but significantly shorter TCRB CDR3s in all four CD4+ subsets of Type 1 diabetes patients. VDJ junctions from patients with type 1 diabetes contained fewer insertions and more deletions.

The J segment lost 0 bases and the V segment lost 3 bases, leaving 5 bases of the junction unmatched. The CDR3 is 14 amino acids. The germline CDR1 and CDR2 sequences are GTSNPN and SVGIG (reference sequence). Donors contributed one heparinised blood draw apiece, averaging approximately 0.12 L. Sorted cells reached over 95% purity in every population. This clonotype was sampled from a woman aged 40 to 50 with type 1 diabetes. This chain links TRBV30 with TRBJ2-7; 7 bases fit TRBD1. Sequences were obtained from naive CD4+ T cells from blood. CDR3 loop: CAWRDRLSSYEQYF. CDR3 DNA sequence: TGTGCCTGGAGGGACAGGCTTAGCTCCTACGAGCAGTACTTC.